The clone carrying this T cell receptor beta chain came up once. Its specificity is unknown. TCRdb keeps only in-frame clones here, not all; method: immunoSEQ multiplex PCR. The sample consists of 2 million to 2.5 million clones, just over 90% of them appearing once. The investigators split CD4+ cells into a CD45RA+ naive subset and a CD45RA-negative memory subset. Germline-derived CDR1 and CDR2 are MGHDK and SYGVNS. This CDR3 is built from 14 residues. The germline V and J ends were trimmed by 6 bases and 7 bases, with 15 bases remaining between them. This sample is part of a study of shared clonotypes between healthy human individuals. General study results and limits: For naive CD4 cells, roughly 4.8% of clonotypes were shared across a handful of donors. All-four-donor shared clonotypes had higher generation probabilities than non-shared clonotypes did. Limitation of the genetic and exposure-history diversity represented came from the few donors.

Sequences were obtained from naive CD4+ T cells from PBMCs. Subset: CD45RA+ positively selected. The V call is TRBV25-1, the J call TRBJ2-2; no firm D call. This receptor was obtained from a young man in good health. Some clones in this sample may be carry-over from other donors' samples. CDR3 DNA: TGTGCCAGCAGAAGTCACCCCTGGGACGGGGAGCTGTTTTTT. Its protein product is CASRSHPWDGELFF.